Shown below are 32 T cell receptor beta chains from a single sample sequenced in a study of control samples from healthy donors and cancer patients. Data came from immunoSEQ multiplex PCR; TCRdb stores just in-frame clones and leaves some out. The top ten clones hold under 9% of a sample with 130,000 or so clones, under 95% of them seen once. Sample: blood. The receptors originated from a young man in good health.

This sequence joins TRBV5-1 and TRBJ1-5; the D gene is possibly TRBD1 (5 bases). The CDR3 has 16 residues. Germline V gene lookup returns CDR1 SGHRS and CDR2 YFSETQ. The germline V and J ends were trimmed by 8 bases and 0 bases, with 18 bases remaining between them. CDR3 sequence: CASPPPRGNSNQPQHF. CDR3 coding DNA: TGCGCCAGTCCACCCCCGAGGGGAAATAGCAATCAGCCCCAGCATTTT.

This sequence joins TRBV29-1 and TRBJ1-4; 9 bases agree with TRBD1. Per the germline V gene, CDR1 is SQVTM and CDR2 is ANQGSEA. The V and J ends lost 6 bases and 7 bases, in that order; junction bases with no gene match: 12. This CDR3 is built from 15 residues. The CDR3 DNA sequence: TGCAGCGTCGTCATCACAGGGGGCCAGGGTGAAAAACTGTTTTTT. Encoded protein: CSVVITGGQGEKLFF.

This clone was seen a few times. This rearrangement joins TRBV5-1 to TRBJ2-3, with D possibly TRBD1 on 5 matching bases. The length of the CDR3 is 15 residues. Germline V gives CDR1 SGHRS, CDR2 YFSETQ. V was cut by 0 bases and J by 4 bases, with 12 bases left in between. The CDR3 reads CASSLERTGPDTQYF. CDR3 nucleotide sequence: TGCGCCAGCAGCTTGGAGAGAACAGGTCCAGATACGCAGTATTTT.

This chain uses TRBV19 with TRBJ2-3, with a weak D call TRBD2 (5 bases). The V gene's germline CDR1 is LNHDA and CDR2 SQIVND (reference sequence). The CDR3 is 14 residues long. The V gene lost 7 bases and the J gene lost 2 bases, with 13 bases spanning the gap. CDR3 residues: CASNEAANTDTQYF. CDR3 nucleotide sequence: TGTGCCAGTAACGAAGCGGCTAACACAGATACGCAGTATTTT.

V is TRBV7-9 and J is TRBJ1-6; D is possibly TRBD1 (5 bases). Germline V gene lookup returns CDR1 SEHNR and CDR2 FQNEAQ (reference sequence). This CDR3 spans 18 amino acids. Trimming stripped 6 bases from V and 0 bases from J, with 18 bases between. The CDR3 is CASRPPTGHSSYNSPLHF. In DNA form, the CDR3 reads TGTGCCAGCAGACCACCTACAGGTCACAGCTCCTATAATTCACCCCTCCACTTT.

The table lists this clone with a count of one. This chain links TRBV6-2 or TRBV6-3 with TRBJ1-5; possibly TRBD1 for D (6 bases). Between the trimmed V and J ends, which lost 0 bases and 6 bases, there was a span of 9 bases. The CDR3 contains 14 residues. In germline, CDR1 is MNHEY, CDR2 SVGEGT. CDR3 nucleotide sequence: TGTGCCAGCAGTTACTCAGGGGGGATTCAGCCCCAGCATTTT. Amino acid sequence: CASSYSGGIQPQHF.

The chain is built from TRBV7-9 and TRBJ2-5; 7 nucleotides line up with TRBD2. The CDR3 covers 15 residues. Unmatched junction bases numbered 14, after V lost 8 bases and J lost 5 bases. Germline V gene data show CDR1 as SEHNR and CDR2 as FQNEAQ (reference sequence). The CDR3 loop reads CASGLYGGWRETQYF. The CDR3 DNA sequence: TGTGCCAGCGGATTATACGGGGGGTGGAGGGAGACCCAGTACTTC.

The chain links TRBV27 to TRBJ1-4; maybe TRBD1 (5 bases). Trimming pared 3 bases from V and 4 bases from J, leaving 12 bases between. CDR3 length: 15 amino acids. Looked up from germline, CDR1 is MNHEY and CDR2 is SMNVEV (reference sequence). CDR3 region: CASSFLGGVNEKLFF. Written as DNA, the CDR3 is TGTGCCAGCAGTTTCTTGGGGGGGGTTAATGAAAAACTGTTTTTT.

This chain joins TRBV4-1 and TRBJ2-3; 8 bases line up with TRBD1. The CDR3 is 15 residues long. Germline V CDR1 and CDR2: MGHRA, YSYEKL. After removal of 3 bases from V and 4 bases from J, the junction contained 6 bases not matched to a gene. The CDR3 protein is CASSQTGGQADTQYF. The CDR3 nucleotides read TGCGCCAGCAGCCAGACCGGGGGACAGGCAGATACGCAGTATTTT.

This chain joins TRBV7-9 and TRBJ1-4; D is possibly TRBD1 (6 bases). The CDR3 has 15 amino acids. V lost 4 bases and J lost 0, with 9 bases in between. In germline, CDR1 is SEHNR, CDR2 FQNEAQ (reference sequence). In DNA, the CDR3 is TGTGCCAGCAGCTCTGAGGGGGCAACTAATGAAAAACTGTTTTTT. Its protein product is CASSSEGATNEKLFF.

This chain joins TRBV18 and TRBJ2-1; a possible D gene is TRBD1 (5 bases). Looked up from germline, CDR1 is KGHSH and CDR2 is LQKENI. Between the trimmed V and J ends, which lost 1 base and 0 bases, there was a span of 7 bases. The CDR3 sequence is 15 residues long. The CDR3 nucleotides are TGTGCCAGCTCACCACGACAGAGCTCCTACAATGAGCAGTTCTTC. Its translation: CASSPRQSSYNEQFF.

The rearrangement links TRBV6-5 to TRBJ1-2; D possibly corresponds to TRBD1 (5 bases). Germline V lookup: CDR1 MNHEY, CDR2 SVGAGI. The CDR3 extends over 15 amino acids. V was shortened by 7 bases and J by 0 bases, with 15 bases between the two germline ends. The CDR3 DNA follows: TGTGCCAGCATACTACAGGTCGCCCCTAACTATGGCTACACCTTC. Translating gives CASILQVAPNYGYTF.

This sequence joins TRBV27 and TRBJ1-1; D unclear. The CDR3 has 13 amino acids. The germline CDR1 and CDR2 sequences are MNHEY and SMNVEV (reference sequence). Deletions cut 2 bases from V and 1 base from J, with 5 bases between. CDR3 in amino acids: CASSLKPNTEAFF. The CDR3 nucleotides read TGTGCCAGCAGTTTAAAGCCGAACACTGAAGCTTTCTTT.

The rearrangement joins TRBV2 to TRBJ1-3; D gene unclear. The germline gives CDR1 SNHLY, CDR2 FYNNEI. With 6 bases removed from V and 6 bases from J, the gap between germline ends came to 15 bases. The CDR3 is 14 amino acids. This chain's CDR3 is CASSAISIQNTIYF. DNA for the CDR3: TGTGCCAGCAGCGCCATAAGCATACAAAACACCATATATTTT. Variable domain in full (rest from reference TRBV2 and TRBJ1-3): EPEVTQTPSHQVTQMGQEVILRCVPISNHLYFYWYRQILGQKVEFLVSFYNNEISEKSEIFDDQFSVERPDGSNFTLKIRSTKLEDSAMYFCASSAISIQNTIYFGEGSWLTVV.

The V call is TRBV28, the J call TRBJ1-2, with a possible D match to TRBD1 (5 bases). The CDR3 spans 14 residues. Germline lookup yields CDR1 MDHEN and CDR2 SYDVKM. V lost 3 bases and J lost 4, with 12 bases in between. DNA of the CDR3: TGTGCCAGCAGTTTTAGAAGGGGCGGCTATGGCTACACCTTC. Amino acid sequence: CASSFRRGGYGYTF.

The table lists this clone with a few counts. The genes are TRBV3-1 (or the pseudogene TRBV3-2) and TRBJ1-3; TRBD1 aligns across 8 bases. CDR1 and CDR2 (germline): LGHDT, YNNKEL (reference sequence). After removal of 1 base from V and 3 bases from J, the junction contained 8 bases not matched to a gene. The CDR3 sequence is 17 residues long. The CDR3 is CASSQGTGSVLGNTIYF. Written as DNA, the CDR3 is TGTGCCAGCAGCCAAGGGACAGGGTCGGTTCTTGGAAACACCATATATTTT.

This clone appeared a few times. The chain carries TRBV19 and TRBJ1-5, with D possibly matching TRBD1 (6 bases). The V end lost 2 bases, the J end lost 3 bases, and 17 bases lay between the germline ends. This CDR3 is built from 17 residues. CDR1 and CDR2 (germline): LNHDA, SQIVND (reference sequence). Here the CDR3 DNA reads TGTGCCAGTAGTATAATTGGGGGCAGGACGATCAATCAGCCCCAGCATTTT. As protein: CASSIIGGRTINQPQHF.

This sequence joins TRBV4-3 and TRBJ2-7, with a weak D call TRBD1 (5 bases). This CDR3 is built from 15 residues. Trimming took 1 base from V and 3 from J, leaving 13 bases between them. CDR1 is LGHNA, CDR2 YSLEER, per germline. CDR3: CASSQVVGPGYEQYF. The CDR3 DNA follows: TGCGCCAGCAGCCAAGTGGTGGGGCCGGGCTACGAGCAGTACTTC.

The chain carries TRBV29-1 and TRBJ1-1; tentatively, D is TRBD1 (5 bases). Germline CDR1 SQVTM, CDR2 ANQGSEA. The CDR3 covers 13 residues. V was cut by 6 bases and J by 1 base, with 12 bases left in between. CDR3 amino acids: CSVYQDKNTEAFF. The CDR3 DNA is TGCAGCGTCTACCAGGACAAGAACACTGAAGCTTTCTTT.

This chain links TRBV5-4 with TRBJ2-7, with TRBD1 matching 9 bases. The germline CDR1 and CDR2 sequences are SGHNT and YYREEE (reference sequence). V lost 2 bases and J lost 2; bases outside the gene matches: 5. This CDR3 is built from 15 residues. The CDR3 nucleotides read TGTGCCAGCAGCTTCACCGGGACAGGGACCTACGAGCAGTACTTC. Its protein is CASSFTGTGTYEQYF.

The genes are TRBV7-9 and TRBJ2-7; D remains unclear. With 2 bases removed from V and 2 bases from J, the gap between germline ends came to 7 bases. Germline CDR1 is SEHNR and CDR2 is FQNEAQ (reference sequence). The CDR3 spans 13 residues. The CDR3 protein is CASSLQVAYEQYF. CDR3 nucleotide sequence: TGTGCCAGCAGCTTACAGGTGGCCTACGAGCAGTACTTC.

The CDR3 nucleotides are TGTGCCAGCAGCGTCGGGACAGGGTACTCTCAAATGAACACTGAAGCTTTCTTT. As protein: CASSVGTGYSQMNTEAFF. The chain recombines TRBV5-6 with TRBJ1-1, with 9 bases lining up with TRBD1. This CDR3 comprises 18 residues. Germline CDR1 SGHDT, CDR2 YYEEEE. V lost 4 bases, J lost 0 bases, and 13 bases stayed unmatched. Full variable domain (outside the CDR3, taken from reference TRBV5-6 and TRBJ1-1): DAGVTQSPTHLIKTRGQQVTLRCSPKSGHDTVSWYQQALGQGPQFIFQYYEEEERQRGNFPDRFSGHQFPNYSSELNVNALLLGDSALYLCASSVGTGYSQMNTEAFFGQGTRLTVV.

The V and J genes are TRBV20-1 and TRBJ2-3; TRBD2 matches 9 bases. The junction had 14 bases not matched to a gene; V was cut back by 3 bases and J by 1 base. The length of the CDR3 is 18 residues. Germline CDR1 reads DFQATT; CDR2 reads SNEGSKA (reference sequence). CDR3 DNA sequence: TGCAGTGCTAGTTTCTTTGCGGGGGGGCCTCTCGGCACAGATACGCAGTATTTT. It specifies CSASFFAGGPLGTDTQYF.

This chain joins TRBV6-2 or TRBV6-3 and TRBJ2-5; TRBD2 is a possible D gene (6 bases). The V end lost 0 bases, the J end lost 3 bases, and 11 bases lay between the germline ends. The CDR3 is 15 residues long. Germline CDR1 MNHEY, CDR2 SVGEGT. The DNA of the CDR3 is TGTGCCAGCAGTTACTCGATGGGGGGAGAAGAGACCCAGTACTTC. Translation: CASSYSMGGEETQYF.

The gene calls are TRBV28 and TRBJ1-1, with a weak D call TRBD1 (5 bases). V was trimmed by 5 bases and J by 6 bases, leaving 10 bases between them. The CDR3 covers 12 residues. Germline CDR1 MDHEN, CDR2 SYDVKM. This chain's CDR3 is CASSKTGPEAFF. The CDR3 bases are TGTGCCAGCAGTAAAACAGGTCCTGAAGCTTTCTTT.

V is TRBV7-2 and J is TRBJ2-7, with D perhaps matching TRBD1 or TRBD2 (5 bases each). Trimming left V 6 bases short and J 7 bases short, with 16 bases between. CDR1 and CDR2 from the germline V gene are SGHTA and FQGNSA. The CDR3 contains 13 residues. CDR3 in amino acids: CASSRDLNGEQYF. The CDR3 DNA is TGTGCCAGCAGTCGGGACCTCAACGGGGAGCAGTACTTC.

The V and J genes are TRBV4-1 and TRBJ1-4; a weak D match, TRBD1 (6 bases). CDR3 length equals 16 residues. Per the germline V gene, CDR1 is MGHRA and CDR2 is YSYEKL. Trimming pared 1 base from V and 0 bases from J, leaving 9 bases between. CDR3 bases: TGCGCCAGCAGCCAAGGGACAGTTGCAACTAATGAAAAACTGTTTTTT. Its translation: CASSQGTVATNEKLFF.

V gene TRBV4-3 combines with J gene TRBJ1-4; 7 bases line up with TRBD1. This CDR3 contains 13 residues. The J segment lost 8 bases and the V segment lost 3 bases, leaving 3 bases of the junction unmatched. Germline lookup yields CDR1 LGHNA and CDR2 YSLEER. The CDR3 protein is CASSHTGEEKLFF. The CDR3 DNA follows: TGCGCCAGCAGCCACACAGGGGAGGAAAAACTGTTTTTT.

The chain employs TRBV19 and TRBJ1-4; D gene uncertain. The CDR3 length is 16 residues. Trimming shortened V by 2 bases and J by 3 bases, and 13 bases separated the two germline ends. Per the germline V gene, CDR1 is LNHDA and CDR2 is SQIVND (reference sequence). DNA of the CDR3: TGTGCCAGTAGTATACGGCGATATGGGGCTAATGAAAAACTGTTTTTT. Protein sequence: CASSIRRYGANEKLFF.

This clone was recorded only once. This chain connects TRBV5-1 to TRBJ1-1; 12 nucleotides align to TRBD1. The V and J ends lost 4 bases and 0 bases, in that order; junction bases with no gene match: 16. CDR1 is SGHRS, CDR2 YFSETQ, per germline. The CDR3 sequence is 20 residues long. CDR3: CASSPSYIVGTGGMNTEAFF. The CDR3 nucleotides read TGCGCCAGCAGCCCTTCATACATAGTCGGGACAGGGGGCATGAACACTGAAGCTTTCTTT.

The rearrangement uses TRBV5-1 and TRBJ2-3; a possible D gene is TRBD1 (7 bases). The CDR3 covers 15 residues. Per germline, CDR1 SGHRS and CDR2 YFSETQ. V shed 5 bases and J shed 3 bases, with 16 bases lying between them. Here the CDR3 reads CASRRQGGLTDTQYF. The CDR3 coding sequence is TGCGCCAGCAGGAGGCAGGGGGGTCTAACAGATACGCAGTATTTT.

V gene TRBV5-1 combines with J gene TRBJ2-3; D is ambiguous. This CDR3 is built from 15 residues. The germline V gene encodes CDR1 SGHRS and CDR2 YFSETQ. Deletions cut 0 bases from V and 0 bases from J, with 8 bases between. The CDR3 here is CASSLEPVSTDTQYF. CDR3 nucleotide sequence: TGCGCCAGCAGCTTGGAACCGGTTAGCACAGATACGCAGTATTTT. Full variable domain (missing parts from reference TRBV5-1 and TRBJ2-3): KAGVTQTPRYLIKTRGQQVTLSCSPISGHRSVSWYQQTPGQGLQFLFEYFSETQRNKGNFPGRFSGRQFSNSRSEMNVSTLELGDSALYLCASSLEPVSTDTQYFGPGTRLTVL.